The 14 T cell receptor beta chains given below trace back to one sample, sequenced in a study of PD-L1 blockade in urothelial cancer. The protocol was immunoSEQ multiplex PCR, while the TCRdb copy is restricted to in-frame clones and leaves out a portion. This sample carries about 110,000 clones, roughly 84% of them seen once, and the ten largest clones take about 2.3%. The sample in question was PBMCs, obtained around atezolizumab (anti-PD-L1) treatment. The receptors stem from a man in his fifties with urothelial cancer.

The chain couples TRBV11-2 to TRBJ2-3; TRBD2 aligns across 9 bases. V shed 2 bases, J shed 5 bases, and the junction held 8 bases outside the gene matches. The CDR3 spans 16 residues. Germline CDR1 is SGHAT and CDR2 is FQNNGV. CDR3 region: CASSLKVGLAKDTQYF. The CDR3, as DNA: TGTGCCAGCAGCTTAAAAGTGGGACTAGCTAAAGATACGCAGTATTTT. Together with reference TRBV11-2 and TRBJ2-3, the CDR3 gives the full variable domain: EAGVAQSPRYKIIEKRQSVAFWCNPISGHATLYWYQQILGQGPKLLIQFQNNGVVDDSQLPKDRFSAERLKGVDSTLKIQPAKLEDSAVYLCASSLKVGLAKDTQYFGPGTRLTVL.

This clone was seen a single time. The chain has TRBV19 and TRBJ2-3; TRBD2 is a possible D gene (6 bases). This CDR3 is 14 amino acids long. V was clipped by 5 bases and J by 3 bases, with 12 bases between them. Germline CDR1 reads LNHDA; CDR2 reads SQIVND (reference sequence). The CDR3 sequence: CASSGLALTDTQYF. The CDR3 DNA is TGTGCCAGTAGTGGTCTAGCGCTGACAGATACGCAGTATTTT.

Comment on this clone: Other nucleotide sequences in the sample specify the same CDR3. V is TRBV7-9 and J is TRBJ1-1; D may be TRBD1 (6 bases). CDR3 length: 13 residues. Trimming removed 3 bases at V and 1 base at J, with 6 bases between. Germline V lookup: CDR1 SEHNR, CDR2 FQNEAQ (reference sequence). The chain's CDR3 is CASSLGQNTEAFF. In nucleotides, the CDR3 is TGTGCCAGCAGCTTGGGACAGAACACTGAAGCTTTCTTT.

The chain joins TRBV7-3 to TRBJ2-1; tentatively, D is TRBD1 (5 bases). Trimming removed 5 bases at V and 1 base at J, with 9 bases between. This CDR3 contains 14 residues. The germline V gene has CDR1 SGHTA and CDR2 FQGTGA. The CDR3 nucleotides read TGTGCCAGCAGCCTTGGGGCATCCTACAATGAGCAGTTCTTC. Amino acid sequence: CASSLGASYNEQFF.

This rearrangement joins TRBV28 to TRBJ1-6; TRBD1 might be the D (5 bases). This CDR3 has 14 amino acids. The germline V gene has CDR1 MDHEN and CDR2 SYDVKM. V lost 2 bases and J lost 8, with 10 bases in between. CDR3 nucleotide sequence: TGTGCCAGCAGTTTAATCGGGGGTGATTCACCCCTCCACTTT. This gives the protein CASSLIGGDSPLHF.

V gene TRBV11-2 combines with J gene TRBJ2-7; 7 bases line up with TRBD1. J gave up 2 bases and V 2 bases, and 3 bases lay outside the gene matches. The germline V gene has CDR1 SGHAT and CDR2 FQNNGV. This CDR3 spans 14 amino acids. The CDR3 DNA reads TGTGCCAGCAGCTTACAGGGACAGACCTACGAGCAGTACTTC. Amino acids: CASSLQGQTYEQYF.

CDR3 sequence: CASSLLSSYNSPLHF. The CDR3 DNA follows: TGTGCCAGCAGCTTACTAAGCTCCTATAATTCACCCCTCCACTTT. The chain is built from TRBV7-9 and TRBJ1-6, with no clear D. Per germline, CDR1 SEHNR and CDR2 FQNEAQ (reference sequence). The CDR3 is made up of 15 amino acids. Trimming left V 2 bases short and J 0 bases short, with 5 bases between.

The chain is built from TRBV28 and TRBJ1-3; 7 positions agree with TRBD1. CDR3 length: 19 amino acids. V lost 1 base to trimming and J lost 0 bases; unmatched junction nucleotides: 12. Germline CDR1 reads MDHEN; CDR2 reads SYDVKM. The CDR3 reads CASSLFTGVGLGSGNTIYF. The CDR3 bases are TGTGCCAGCAGTTTATTTACAGGGGTTGGGCTGGGCTCTGGAAACACCATATATTTT. The full variable domain, its missing parts supplied by reference TRBV28 and TRBJ1-3, is DVKVTQSSRYLVKRTGEKVFLECVQDMDHENMFWYRQDPGLGLRLIYFSYDVKMKEKGDIPEGYSVSREKKERFSLILESASTNQTSMYLCASSLFTGVGLGSGNTIYFGEGSWLTVV.

The chain is built from TRBV28 and TRBJ1-2, with 9 nucleotides matching TRBD1. V gave up 5 bases and J gave up 4 bases; unmatched junction bases: 2. Per the germline V gene, CDR1 is MDHEN and CDR2 is SYDVKM. CDR3 size: 13 residues. CDR3 in DNA: TGTGCCAGCAGTCAGGGACAGGGCTATGGCTACACCTTC. It specifies CASSQGQGYGYTF.

The chain carries TRBV5-1 and TRBJ2-5; no clear D. The V end lost 1 base, the J end lost 0 bases, and 10 bases lay between the germline ends. This CDR3 contains 15 residues. Germline CDR1 and CDR2: SGHRS and YFSETQ. In DNA, the CDR3 is TGCGCCAGCAGCTTGCTACAGTTAGACCAAGAGACCCAGTACTTC. As protein: CASSLLQLDQETQYF.

V is TRBV5-4 and J is TRBJ2-1; 12 positions match TRBD2. The CDR3 totals 17 residues. Germline V gives CDR1 SGHNT, CDR2 YYREEE (reference sequence). With V trimmed by 0 bases and J by 9 bases, 10 bases remained unmatched. The CDR3 loop reads CASSLGLAGGPRSEQFF. Here the CDR3 DNA reads TGTGCCAGCAGCTTGGGGCTAGCGGGAGGGCCTCGCAGTGAGCAGTTCTTC.

CDR3 DNA: TGTGCCAGCAGCCGACAGAGATATAATTCACCCCTCCACTTT. This encodes CASSRQRYNSPLHF. The genes are TRBV11-2 and TRBJ1-6; a weak D match, TRBD1 (5 bases). The length of the CDR3 is 14 residues. Per germline, CDR1 SGHAT and CDR2 FQNNGV. V lost 5 bases, J lost 4 bases, and 9 bases lay in between.

The rearrangement uses TRBV19 and TRBJ1-2; D uncertain. Germline-derived CDR1 and CDR2 are LNHDA and SQIVND (reference sequence). V was clipped by 3 bases and J by 4 bases, with 12 bases between them. The CDR3 is 14 residues long. CDR3 in amino acids: CASSIQIGVYGYTF. CDR3 in DNA: TGTGCCAGTAGTATTCAGATCGGGGTCTATGGCTACACCTTC.

This chain links TRBV27 with TRBJ2-1, with TRBD2 matching 9 bases. V was clipped by 5 bases and J by 7 bases; unmatched bases: 9. The CDR3 spans 15 residues. Per the germline V gene, CDR1 is MNHEY and CDR2 is SMNVEV (reference sequence). CDR3 nucleotide sequence: TGTGCCAGCAGTCCCTTAGCGGGAGCTGTTAATGAGCAGTTCTTC. Its protein is CASSPLAGAVNEQFF.